The subject of this entry is one TCR beta chain. The clone's antigen remains unknown. No base quality values were provided; no much bigger clone lies one nucleotide off. The record originates from a study of T cell responses to AZD1222 COVID-19 vaccine (dated by TCRdb to about 2021). For the wider study: AZD1222 recipients with second doses at about 4 weeks or about 12 weeks were pooled, because spike-specific TCR depth and breadth did not differ between schedules. TCR sequencing was performed for some 250 trial participants, of whom some 200 were given two doses of AZD1222 and around 25 were given two doses of MenACWY control vaccine. Trial participants were enrolled into age subgroups of 18-55, 56-69 and 70-plus years, which contained approximately 150, 28 and 58 TCR-sequenced participants, respectively.

Broad study findings and their caveats: In the small 56-69-year group, the increase in depth fell short of significance, most likely because of low power. Vaccine-associated CD4 TCRs spanned the whole spike protein, with dominant responses in regions 160-218 and 743-854. Participants were mostly white British, with more females than males. The authors suggested clonal diversity may have been underestimated. Conclusions about previously exposed vaccinees are limited, since just 5 to 7 AZD1222 recipients were seropositive for SARS-CoV-2 at baseline. Because no samples from the day 14 peak response were available, repertoires could be characterized only after the peak T cell response. Reportedly, almost half of the unique spike-specific TCRs recognized epitopes lying outside the regions that are mutated in the B.1.351 and B.1.1.7 variants. A significant rise in spike-specific TCR breadth and depth was observed after two AZD1222 doses relative to day 0 and relative to MenACWY recipients.

The germline ends are 9 bases apart after V is trimmed by 5 bases and J by 0 bases. The CDR3 runs 13 amino acids, cysteine and phenylalanine included. CDR3 DNA is the only sequence kept; it has 39 bases, read in frame from the first base. CDR1 GTSNPN and CDR2 SVGIG were looked up in the germline V gene (reference sequence). The CDR3 regions of human TCRbeta chains were subjected to immunosequencing. Turning to the authors' computational methods: Repertoire TCRs were checked for matches against a reference library of SARS-CoV-2-specific TCRs that had been generated using the MIRA antigen-specificity platform. Breadth was defined as the fraction of unique TCRs that were SARS-CoV-2-associated. Depth was defined as the fraction of total T cells that were SARS-CoV-2-associated. Using the MIRA data, every spike-specific TCR was mapped to the spike region that the TCR reacted to and assigned to either a CD4 or a CD8 class. Log10-transformed breadth and depth values were compared by one-way ANOVA with Sidak's multiple comparisons tests. The immuneACCESS repertoire file appears here via TCRdb, limited to in-frame rearrangements. These files lack a portion of the clones; in checked studies, under half of the deficit traces to unresolved V genes, and the cause of the others is not known. D and trimming come from the DNA, and the V and J calls and clone size come from that table. A total of 100,000 to 150,000 clones appear in this sample, about nine tenths of them only once. Around 7.8% of the sample is held by the ten biggest clonotypes.

The sample's time point label, decoded: baseline before first vaccination. Vaccinee samples were obtained from the UK trials COV001 and COV002, which included a single-blind randomized controlled phase 2/3 trial of AZD1222 (ChAdOx1 nCoV-19) in healthy adults. For TCRbeta chain sequencing, PBMC samples were collected from trial participants at day 0 and at day 28 after the second dose. The chain was built from TRBV30 and TRBJ2-3; the D gene is not confidently resolved. The sample in question was peripheral blood, obtained on day 0 of AZD1222 vaccination. The sequence was collected from an adult in good health. CDR3 reads: CAWGERSTDTQYF. The nucleotides are TGTGCCTGGGGAGAAAGGAGCACAGATACGCAGTATTTT.